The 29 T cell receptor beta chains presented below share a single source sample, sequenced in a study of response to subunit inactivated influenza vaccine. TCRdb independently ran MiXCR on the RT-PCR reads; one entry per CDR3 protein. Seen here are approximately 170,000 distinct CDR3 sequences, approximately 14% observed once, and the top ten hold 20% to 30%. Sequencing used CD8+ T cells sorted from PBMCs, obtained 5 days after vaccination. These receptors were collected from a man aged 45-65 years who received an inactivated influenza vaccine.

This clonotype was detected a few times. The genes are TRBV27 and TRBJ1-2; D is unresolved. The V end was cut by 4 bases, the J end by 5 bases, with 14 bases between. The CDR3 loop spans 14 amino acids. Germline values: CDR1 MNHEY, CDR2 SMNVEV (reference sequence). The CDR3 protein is CASSSIPGNYGYTF. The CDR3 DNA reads TGTGCCAGCAGTTCTATCCCCGGAAATTATGGCTACACCTTC.

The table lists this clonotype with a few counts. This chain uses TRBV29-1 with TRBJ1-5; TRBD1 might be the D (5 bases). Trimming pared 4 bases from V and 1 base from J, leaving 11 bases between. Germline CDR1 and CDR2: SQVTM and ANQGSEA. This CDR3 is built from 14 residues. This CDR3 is CSVGGEGSNQPQHF. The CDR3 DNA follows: TGCAGCGTTGGGGGGGAGGGGAGCAATCAGCCCCAGCATTTT.

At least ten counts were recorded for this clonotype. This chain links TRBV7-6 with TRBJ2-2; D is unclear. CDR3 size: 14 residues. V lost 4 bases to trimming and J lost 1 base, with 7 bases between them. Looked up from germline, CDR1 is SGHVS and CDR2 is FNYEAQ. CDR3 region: CASSSFENTGELFF. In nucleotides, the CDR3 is TGTGCCAGCAGCTCTTTCGAGAACACCGGGGAGCTGTTTTTT.

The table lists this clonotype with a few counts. The DNA of the CDR3 is TGTGCCAGCAGCCCAGACCCGGGACAGGGTCACCACGAGCAGTACTTC. Encoded protein: CASSPDPGQGHHEQYF. The chain couples TRBV7-2 to TRBJ2-7; 9 nucleotides match TRBD1. J gave up 5 bases and V 5 bases, and 13 bases lay outside the gene matches. This CDR3 has 16 residues. Germline CDR1 and CDR2: SGHTA and FQGNSA.

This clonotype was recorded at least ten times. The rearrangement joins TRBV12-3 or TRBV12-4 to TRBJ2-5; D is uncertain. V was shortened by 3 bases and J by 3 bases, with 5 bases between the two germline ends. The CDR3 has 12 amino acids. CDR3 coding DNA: TGTGCCAGCAGTTTCTTGAAAGAGACCCAGTACTTC. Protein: CASSFLKETQYF.

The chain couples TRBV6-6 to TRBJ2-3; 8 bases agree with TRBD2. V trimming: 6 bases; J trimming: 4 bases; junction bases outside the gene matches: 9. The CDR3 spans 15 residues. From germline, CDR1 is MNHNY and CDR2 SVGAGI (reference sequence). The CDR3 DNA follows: TGTGCCAGCAGCTCCACTAGCGGCTGGGCAGATACGCAGTATTTT. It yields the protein CASSSTSGWADTQYF.

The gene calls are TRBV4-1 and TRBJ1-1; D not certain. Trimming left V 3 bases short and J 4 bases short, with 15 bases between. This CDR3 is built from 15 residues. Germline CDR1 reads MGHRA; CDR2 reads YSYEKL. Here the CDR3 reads CASSQTEGGGTEAFF. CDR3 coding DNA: TGCGCCAGCAGCCAGACGGAGGGTGGTGGCACTGAAGCTTTCTTT.

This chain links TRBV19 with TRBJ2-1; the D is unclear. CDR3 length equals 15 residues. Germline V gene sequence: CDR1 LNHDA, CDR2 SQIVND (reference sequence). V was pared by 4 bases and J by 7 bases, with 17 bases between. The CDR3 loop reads CASSTSDWLVNEQFF. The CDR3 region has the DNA TGTGCCAGTAGTACTTCCGACTGGCTGGTAAATGAGCAGTTCTTC.

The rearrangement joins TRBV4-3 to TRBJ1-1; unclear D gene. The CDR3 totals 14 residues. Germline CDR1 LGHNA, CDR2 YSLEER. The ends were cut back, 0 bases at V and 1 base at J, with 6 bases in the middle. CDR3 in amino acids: CASSQEAENTEAFF. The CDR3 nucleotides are TGCGCCAGCAGCCAAGAGGCAGAGAACACTGAAGCTTTCTTT.

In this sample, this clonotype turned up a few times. In DNA, the CDR3 is TGCGCCAGCAGCCCCTTGGGCGTTGGTGAGCAGTTCTTC. Its protein is CASSPLGVGEQFF. The V call is TRBV4-3, the J call TRBJ2-1; D is unresolved. Germline V gives CDR1 LGHNA, CDR2 YSLEER. V lost 4 bases and J lost 9, with 13 bases in between. The CDR3 runs 13 residues.

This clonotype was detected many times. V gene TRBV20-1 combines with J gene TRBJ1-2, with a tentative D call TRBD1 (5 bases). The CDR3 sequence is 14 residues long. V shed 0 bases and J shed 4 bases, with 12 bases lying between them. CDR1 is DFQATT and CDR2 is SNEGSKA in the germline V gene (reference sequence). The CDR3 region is CSARDVIRGYGYTF. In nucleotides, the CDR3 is TGCAGTGCTAGAGATGTTATAAGGGGCTATGGCTACACCTTC.

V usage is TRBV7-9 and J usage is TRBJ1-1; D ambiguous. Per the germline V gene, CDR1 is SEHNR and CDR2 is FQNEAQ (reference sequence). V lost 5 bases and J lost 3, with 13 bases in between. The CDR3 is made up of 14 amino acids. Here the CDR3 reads CASSLRWADTEAFF. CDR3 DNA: TGTGCCAGCAGCCTCAGATGGGCCGACACTGAAGCTTTCTTT.

The DNA of the CDR3 is TGTGCCACCGGAGAGCGGAACCAAGAGACCCAGTACTTC. As protein: CATGERNQETQYF. The V and J genes are TRBV24-1 and TRBJ2-5; weak D call: TRBD2 (5 bases). In germline, CDR1 is KGHDR, CDR2 SFDVKD. This CDR3 has 13 residues. V was shortened by 9 bases and J by 0 bases, with 10 bases between the two germline ends.

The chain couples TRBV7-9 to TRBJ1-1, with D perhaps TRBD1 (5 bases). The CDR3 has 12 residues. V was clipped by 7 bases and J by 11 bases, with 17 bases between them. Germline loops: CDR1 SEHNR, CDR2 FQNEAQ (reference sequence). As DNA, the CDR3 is TGTGCCAGCACCCCCGGCCCAGGGCGCGCTTTCTTT. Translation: CASTPGPGRAFF. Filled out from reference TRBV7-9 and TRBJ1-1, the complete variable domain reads DTGVSQNPRHKITKRGQNVTFRCDPISEHNRLYWYRQTLGQGPEFLTYFQNEAQLEKSRLLSDRFSAERPKGSFSTLEIQRTEQGDSAMYLCASTPGPGRAFFGQGTRLTVV.

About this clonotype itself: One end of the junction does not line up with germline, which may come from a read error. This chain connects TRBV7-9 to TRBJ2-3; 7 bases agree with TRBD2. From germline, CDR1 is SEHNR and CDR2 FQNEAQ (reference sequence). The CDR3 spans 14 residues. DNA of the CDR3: TGTACCAGCAGCATAAGCGGGATTTGGGATACGCAGTATTTT. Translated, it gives CTSSISGIWDTQYF. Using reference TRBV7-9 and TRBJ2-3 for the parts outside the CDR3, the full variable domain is DTGVSQNPRHKITKRGQNVTFRCDPISEHNRLYWYRQTLGQGPEFLTYFQNEAQLEKSRLLSDRFSAERPKGSFSTLEIQRTEQGDSAMYLCTSSISGIWDTQYFGPGTRLTVL.

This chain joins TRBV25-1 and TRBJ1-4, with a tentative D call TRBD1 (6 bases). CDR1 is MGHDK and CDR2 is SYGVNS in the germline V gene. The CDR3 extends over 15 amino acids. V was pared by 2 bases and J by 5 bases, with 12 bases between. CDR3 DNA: TGTGCCAGCAGTGAACCTACAGGGTTCAATGAAAAACTGTTTTTT. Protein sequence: CASSEPTGFNEKLFF.

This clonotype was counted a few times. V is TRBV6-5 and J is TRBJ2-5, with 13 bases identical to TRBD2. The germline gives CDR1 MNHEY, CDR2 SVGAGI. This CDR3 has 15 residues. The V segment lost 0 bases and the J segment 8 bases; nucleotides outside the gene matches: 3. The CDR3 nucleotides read TGTGCCAGCAGTTACTCGTCGGGACTAGCGGGAACCCAGTACTTC. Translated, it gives CASSYSSGLAGTQYF.

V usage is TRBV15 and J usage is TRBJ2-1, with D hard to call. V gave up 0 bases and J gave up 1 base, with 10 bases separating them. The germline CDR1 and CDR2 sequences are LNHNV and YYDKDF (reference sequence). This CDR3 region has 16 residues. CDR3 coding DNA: TGTGCCACCAGCAGAGAAGGGTTGGATTCCTACAATGAGCAGTTCTTC. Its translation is CATSREGLDSYNEQFF.

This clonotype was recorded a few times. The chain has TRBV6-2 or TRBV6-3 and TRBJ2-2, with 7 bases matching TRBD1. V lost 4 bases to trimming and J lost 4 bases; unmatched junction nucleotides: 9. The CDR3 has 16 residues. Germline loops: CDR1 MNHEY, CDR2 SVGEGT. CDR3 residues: CASSFLDRVGTGELFF. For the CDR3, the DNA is TGTGCCAGCAGTTTCCTCGACAGGGTTGGCACCGGGGAGCTGTTTTTT.

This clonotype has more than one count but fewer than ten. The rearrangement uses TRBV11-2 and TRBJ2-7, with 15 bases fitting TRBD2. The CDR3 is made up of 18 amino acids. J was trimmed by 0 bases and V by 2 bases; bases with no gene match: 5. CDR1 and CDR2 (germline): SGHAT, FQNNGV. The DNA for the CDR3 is TGTGCCAGCAGCTTACGGACTAGCGGGGGGGAAAGCTCCTACGAGCAGTACTTC. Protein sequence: CASSLRTSGGESSYEQYF.

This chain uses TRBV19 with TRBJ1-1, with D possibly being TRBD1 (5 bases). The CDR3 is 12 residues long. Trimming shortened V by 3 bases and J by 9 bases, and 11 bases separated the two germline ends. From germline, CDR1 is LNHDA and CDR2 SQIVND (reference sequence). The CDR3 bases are TGTGCCAGTAGTATCGGCCAGGGAAAAGCTTTCTTT. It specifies CASSIGQGKAFF.

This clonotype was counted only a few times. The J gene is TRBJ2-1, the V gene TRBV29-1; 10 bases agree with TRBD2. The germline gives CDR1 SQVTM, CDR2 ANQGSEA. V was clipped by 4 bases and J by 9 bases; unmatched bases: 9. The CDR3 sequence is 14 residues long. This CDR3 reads CSVVFGTSVGEQFF. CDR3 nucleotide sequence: TGCAGCGTTGTTTTTGGGACTAGCGTTGGTGAGCAGTTCTTC.

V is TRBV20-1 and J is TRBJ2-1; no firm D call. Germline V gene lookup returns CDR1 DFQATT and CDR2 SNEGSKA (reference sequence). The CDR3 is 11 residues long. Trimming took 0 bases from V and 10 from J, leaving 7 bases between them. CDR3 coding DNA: TGCAGTGCTAGAGATTTGCGGGAGCAGTTCTTC. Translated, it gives CSARDLREQFF.

CDR3 nucleotides: TGCAGTGCTAGACCCGGACAGGGGACCTACGAGCAGTACTTC. This gives the protein CSARPGQGTYEQYF. This rearrangement joins TRBV20-1 to TRBJ2-7; TRBD1 agrees at 9 bases. Germline V gives CDR1 DFQATT, CDR2 SNEGSKA (reference sequence). Trimming at V came to 2 bases and at J to 2 bases, leaving 4 bases not matched to a gene. The CDR3 contains 14 residues.

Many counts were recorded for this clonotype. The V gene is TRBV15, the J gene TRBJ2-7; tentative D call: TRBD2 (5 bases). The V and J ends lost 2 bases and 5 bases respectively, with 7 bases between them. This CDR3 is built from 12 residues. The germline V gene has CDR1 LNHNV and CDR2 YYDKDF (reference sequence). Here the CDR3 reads CATSRTGDEQYF. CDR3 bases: TGTGCCACCAGCAGAACCGGGGACGAGCAGTACTTC.

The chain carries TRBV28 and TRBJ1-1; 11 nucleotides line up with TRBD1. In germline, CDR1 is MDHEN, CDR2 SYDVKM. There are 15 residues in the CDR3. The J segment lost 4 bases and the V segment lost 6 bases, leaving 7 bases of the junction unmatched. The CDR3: CASRTDRGRITEAFF. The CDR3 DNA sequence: TGTGCCAGCAGAACGGACAGGGGGCGAATCACTGAAGCTTTCTTT.

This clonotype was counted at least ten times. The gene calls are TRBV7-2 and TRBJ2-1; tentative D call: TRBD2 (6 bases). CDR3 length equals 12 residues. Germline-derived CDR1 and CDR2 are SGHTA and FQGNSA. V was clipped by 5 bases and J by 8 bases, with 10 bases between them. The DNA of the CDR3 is TGTGCCAGCAGCCCGACTAGGCATGAGCAGTTCTTC. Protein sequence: CASSPTRHEQFF. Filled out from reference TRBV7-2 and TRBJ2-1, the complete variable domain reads GAGVSQSPSNKVTEKGKDVELRCDPISGHTALYWYRQSLGQGLEFLIYFQGNSAPDKSGLPSDRFSAERTGGSVSTLTIQRTQQEDSAVYLCASSPTRHEQFFGPGTRLTVL.

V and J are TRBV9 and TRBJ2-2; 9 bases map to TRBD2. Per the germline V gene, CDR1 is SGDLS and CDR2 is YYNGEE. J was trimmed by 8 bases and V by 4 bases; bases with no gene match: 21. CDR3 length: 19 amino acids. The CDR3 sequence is CASSSTLGETSGFRGELFF. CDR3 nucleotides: TGTGCCAGCAGCTCAACATTGGGGGAGACTAGCGGATTTAGGGGGGAGCTGTTTTTT.

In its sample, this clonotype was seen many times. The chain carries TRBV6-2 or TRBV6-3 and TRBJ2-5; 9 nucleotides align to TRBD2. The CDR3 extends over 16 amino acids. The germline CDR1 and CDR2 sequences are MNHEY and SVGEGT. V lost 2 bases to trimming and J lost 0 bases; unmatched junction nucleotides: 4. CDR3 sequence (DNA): TGTGCCAGCAGTTACGGCCTAGCGGGACACCAAGAGACCCAGTACTTC. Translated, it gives CASSYGLAGHQETQYF.